This note documents a single T cell receptor beta chain sequence. The antigen remains undetermined. The ends were cut back, 6 bases at V and 1 base at J, with 10 bases in the middle. There are 13 residues in the CDR3. Germline V gene data show CDR1 as MNHNS and CDR2 as SASEGT. These data belong to a study of Graves' ophthalmopathy and Graves' hyperthyroidism. RNA transcripts provided the template for amplifying TCR beta CDR3 regions. Second-round multiplex PCR came after a first-round RT-PCR that employed HTBI primers. One entry per CDR3 protein, called by TCRdb with MiXCR from the multiplex PCR reads. The table includes about 370,000 distinct CDR3 sequences, approximately 17% detected once. Calling hyperthyroidism stable required that no ophthalmopathy show up within 18 months of follow-up. Physicians reached a diagnosis by relying on clinical symptoms, serum thyroxine, TRAb, thyroid ultrasound and orbital computed tomography.

Study-wide results and caveats: Clonotypes were expanded in thyroid at above 0.001 frequency, and most also appeared in blood. It was with roughly 71% sensitivity and approximately 75% specificity that the model predicted ophthalmopathy progression.

The sequencing sample was made of peripheral blood. The chain employs TRBV6-1 and TRBJ2-7; a possible D gene is TRBD1 (6 bases). The clonotype comes from an adult woman with stable Graves' hyperthyroidism. The CDR3, as DNA: TGTGCCAGCAGGACAGGCAAGTCCTACGAGCAGTACTTC. This encodes CASRTGKSYEQYF.